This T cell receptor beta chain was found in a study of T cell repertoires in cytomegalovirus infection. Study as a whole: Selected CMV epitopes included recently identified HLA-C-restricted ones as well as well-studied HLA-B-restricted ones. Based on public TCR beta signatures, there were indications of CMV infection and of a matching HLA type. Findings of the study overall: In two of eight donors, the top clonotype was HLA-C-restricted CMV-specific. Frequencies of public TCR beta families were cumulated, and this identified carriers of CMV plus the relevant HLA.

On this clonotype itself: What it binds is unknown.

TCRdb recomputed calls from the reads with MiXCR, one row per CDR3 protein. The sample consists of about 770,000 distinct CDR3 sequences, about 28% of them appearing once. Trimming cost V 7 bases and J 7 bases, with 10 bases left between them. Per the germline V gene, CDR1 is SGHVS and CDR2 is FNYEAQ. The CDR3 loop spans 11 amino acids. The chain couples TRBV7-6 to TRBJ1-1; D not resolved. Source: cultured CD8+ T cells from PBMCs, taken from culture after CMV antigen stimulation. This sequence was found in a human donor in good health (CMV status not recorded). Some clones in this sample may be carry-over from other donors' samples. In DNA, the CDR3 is TGTGCCAGCATCTCCGCCCTTGAAGCTTTCTTT. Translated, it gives CASISALEAFF.